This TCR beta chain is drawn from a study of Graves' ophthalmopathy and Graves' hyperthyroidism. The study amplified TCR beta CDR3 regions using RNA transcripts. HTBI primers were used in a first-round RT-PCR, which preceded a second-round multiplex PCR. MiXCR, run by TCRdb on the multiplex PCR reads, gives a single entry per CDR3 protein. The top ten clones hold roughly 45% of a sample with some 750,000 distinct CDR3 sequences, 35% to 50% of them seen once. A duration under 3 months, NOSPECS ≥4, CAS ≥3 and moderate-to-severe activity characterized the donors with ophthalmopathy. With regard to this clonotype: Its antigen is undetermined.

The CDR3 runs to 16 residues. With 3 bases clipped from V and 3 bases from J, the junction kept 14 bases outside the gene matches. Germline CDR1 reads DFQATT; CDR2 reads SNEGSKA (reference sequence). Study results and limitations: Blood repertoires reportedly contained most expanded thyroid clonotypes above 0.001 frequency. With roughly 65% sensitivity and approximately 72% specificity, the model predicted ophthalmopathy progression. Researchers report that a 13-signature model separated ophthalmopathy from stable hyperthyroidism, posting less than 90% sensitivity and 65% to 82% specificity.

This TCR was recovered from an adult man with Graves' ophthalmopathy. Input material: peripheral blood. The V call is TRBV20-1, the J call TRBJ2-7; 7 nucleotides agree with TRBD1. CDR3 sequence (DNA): TGCAGTGCTAGGGATGGGACAGAAGATATGTTCTACGAGCAGTACTTC. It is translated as CSARDGTEDMFYEQYF.